This TCR beta chain was captured in a study of OX40 agonist ivuxolimab in advanced cancers. Background on the study: The dose-escalation cohort had hepatocellular carcinoma, melanoma, renal cell or head and neck cancer. Notes on the study in general: Those patients achieving a partial response at 0.1-3.0 mg/kg showed among the lowest clonal expansion. CD4+ and CD8+ blood T cells expanded clonally by week 6 at 0.1 to 3.0 mg/kg.

Only in-frame clones appear in the TCRdb table, and some are missing; sequencing was by immunoSEQ multiplex PCR. The repertoire has 50,000 to 70,000 clones, around 86% of them found once; the top ten carry about 0.36%. To note about this clone: Its antigen is unknown.

This CDR3 has 14 amino acids. In germline, CDR1 is WNHNN, CDR2 SYGVQD (reference sequence). J gave up 4 bases and V 4 bases, and 3 bases lay outside the gene matches. This chain links TRBV10-1 with TRBJ2-7, with 11 positions matching TRBD2. Here the sequenced sample was CD4+ or CD8+ T cells sorted from blood, taken in a trial of the OX40 agonist ivuxolimab. This sequence originates from an adult with an advanced solid tumor such as melanoma, head and neck, liver or kidney cancer. Written as DNA, the CDR3 is TGCGCCAGCAGTGCAGGACTAGCGGGTTACGAGCAGTACTTC. Its translation is CASSAGLAGYEQYF.